This TCR beta chain was profiled in a study of blood T cell repertoires in COVID-19. Study at large: Whether acute or convalescent, the COVID-19 samples came from the United States, Italy and Spain. Sample material is recorded as cDNA or gDNA derived from T cells, B-cell-depleted T cells, or PBMCs.

Original methodology: Estimates of nucleated cell counts were drawn from the amplification of reference gene primers. TCRdb's copy holds only in-frame clones and misses some; the assay was immunoSEQ multiplex PCR. The D gene and trimming were derived from the DNA, and the V and J assignments and clone size from that table. The sample holds about 180,000 clones, roughly 85% seen once. Looked up from germline, CDR1 is SGHTA and CDR2 is FQGNSA. The CDR3 extends over 19 amino acids. With 4 bases clipped from V and 0 bases from J, the junction kept 12 bases outside the gene matches. Sequenced sample: peripheral blood. The chain combines TRBV7-2 with TRBJ2-3, with 11 bases identical to TRBD2. This receptor was obtained from a man in his sixties with acute or convalescent COVID-19. The CDR3 coding sequence is TGTGCCAGCAGCTCGGAAGGCCCTCGACTAGCGGGAAGCACAGATACGCAGTATTTT. Translating it yields CASSSEGPRLAGSTDTQYF.